This TCR beta chain appears in the sequencing data of a study of shared clonotypes between healthy human individuals. Study-level findings and limits: The authors expected sequencing depth to affect clonotype sharing among donors.

A word on this clone: What it recognizes is unknown.

CDR1 and CDR2 (germline): SQVTM, ANQGSEA. This CDR3 contains 15 residues. J gave up 4 bases and V 4 bases, and 8 bases lay outside the gene matches. Measured with immunoSEQ multiplex PCR; TCRdb has only the in-frame clones, and not every one. This table holds a few million clones, more than 90% found once. The sequence derives from a man aged 18 to 30 in good health. The sequenced sample was naive CD4+ T cells sorted from blood. Subset described: CD45RA+ positively selected. The chain combines TRBV29-1 with TRBJ2-1; TRBD2 matches 9 bases. CDR3 in amino acids: CSVGTSGYQYNEQFF. CDR3 in DNA: TGCAGCGTTGGTACTAGCGGGTACCAATACAATGAGCAGTTCTTC.